The 18 T cell receptor beta chains below come from one sample, sequenced in a study of CD8 T cells in ankylosing spondylitis. Overall study results and limits: Apparently characteristic of ankylosing spondylitis blood was a TCR beta motif (about eight highly homologous variants).

Each CDR3 protein gets one entry after TCRdb re-called the 5' RACE reads with MiXCR. The sample yields about 220,000 distinct CDR3 sequences, roughly 6.6% seen once. These receptors lack a known antigen. The sample was blood, either unsorted or a sorted T cell fraction (not recorded which). These receptors came from a male donor with ankylosing spondylitis.

About this clonotype: This may stem from a read error, because a much larger clone lies one nucleotide away. The rearrangement uses TRBV28 and TRBJ2-2; possibly TRBD1 or TRBD2 for D (6 bases each). CDR1 MDHEN and CDR2 SYDVKM come from the germline V gene. V lost 4 bases to trimming and J lost 6 bases, with 9 bases between them. The CDR3 loop spans 13 amino acids. The CDR3 sequence is CASSYRDSGELFF. CDR3 nucleotides: TGTGCCAGCAGTTACAGGGACTCCGGGGAGCTGTTTTTT.

This clonotype was seen ten or more times. This chain links TRBV12-3 or TRBV12-4 with TRBJ2-7, with a possible D match to TRBD2 (6 bases). The CDR3 spans 15 residues. V lost 9 bases to trimming and J lost 1 base, with 19 bases between them. For the CDR3, the DNA is TGTGCCAGTCGGGGGTTGGACGCCGGGTCCTACGAGCAGTACTTC. The encoded protein is CASRGLDAGSYEQYF.

There are many counts of this clonotype. The chain couples TRBV7-9 to TRBJ1-2; D possibly corresponds to TRBD1 (5 bases). The CDR3 is made up of 14 amino acids. In germline, CDR1 is SEHNR, CDR2 FQNEAQ (reference sequence). V was shortened by 4 bases and J by 4 bases, with 13 bases between the two germline ends. The CDR3 DNA sequence: TGTGCCAGCAGCTCCCCGACAGAGGGCTATGGCTACACCTTC. Amino acid sequence: CASSSPTEGYGYTF.

This clonotype has a count of ten or more. V gene TRBV20-1 combines with J gene TRBJ2-1; 13 bases align to TRBD2. The CDR3 sequence is 15 residues long. Germline V gene data show CDR1 as DFQATT and CDR2 as SNEGSKA (reference sequence). V trimming: 1 base; J trimming: 7 bases; junction bases outside the gene matches: 4. The CDR3 DNA is TGCAGTGCTAGAGTACTAGCGGGAGGGTCGAATGAGCAGTTCTTC. Translated, it gives CSARVLAGGSNEQFF.

This clonotype was recorded at least ten times. The chain has TRBV7-3 and TRBJ1-6; D remains ambiguous. Germline lookup yields CDR1 SGHTA and CDR2 FQGTGA. CDR3 length: 14 residues. V shed 1 base and J shed 9 bases, with 10 bases lying between them. Written as DNA, the CDR3 is TGTGCCAGCAGCTTAAGGTTTTCGGGTTCACCCCTCCACTTT. This sequence encodes CASSLRFSGSPLHF.

This clonotype was detected ten times or more. J is TRBJ1-2 and V is TRBV6-1, with 11 bases matching TRBD1. The CDR3 is made up of 13 amino acids. V trimming: 6 bases; J trimming: 8 bases; junction bases outside the gene matches: 5. From germline, CDR1 is MNHNS and CDR2 SASEGT. In nucleotides, the CDR3 is TGTGCCAGCAGCTGGACAGGGGGCTCAGGCTACACCTTC. This sequence encodes CASSWTGGSGYTF.

This clonotype has ten or more counts. The V and J genes are TRBV28 and TRBJ2-2; D might be TRBD1 (6 bases). The CDR3 has 14 amino acids. V was cut by 3 bases and J by 1 base, with 6 bases left in between. The germline gives CDR1 MDHEN, CDR2 SYDVKM. CDR3 in DNA: TGTGCCAGCAGTTTGACAGGGAACACCGGGGAGCTGTTTTTT. This encodes CASSLTGNTGELFF.

In its sample, this clonotype was seen a few times. This chain links TRBV9 with TRBJ2-5; no clear D. This CDR3 is built from 15 residues. Deletions cut 0 bases from V and 5 bases from J, with 14 bases between. Germline V gene lookup returns CDR1 SGDLS and CDR2 YYNGEE. The CDR3 region is CASSVGGPPGETQYF. The CDR3 DNA reads TGTGCCAGCAGCGTAGGCGGACCGCCCGGCGAGACCCAGTACTTC.

This clonotype showed up many times. The chain uses TRBV7-3 and TRBJ2-7; TRBD1 matches at 7 bases. Trimming took 5 bases from V and 0 from J; bases not matched to a gene: 7. Germline V lookup: CDR1 SGHTA, CDR2 FQGTGA. The CDR3 has 15 amino acids. This chain's CDR3 is CASSPRDSSSYEQYF. As DNA, the CDR3 is TGTGCCAGCAGCCCCAGGGACAGCAGCTCCTACGAGCAGTACTTC.

This clonotype has at least ten counts. This chain uses TRBV28 with TRBJ2-7; D unresolved. CDR1 and CDR2 from the germline V gene are MDHEN and SYDVKM. The CDR3 consists of 13 residues. V was clipped by 11 bases and J by 5 bases, with 19 bases between them. In DNA, the CDR3 is TGTGCCGAAAACAGCCACTTTCTCCACGAGCAGTACTTC. Translated: CAENSHFLHEQYF. Complete variable domain (other parts from reference TRBV28 and TRBJ2-7): DVKVTQSSRYLVKRTGEKVFLECVQDMDHENMFWYRQDPGLGLRLIYFSYDVKMKEKGDIPEGYSVSREKKERFSLILESASTNQTSMYLCAENSHFLHEQYFGPGTRLTVT.

A few counts support this clonotype. The CDR3 here is CASLIGGTPETQYF. The CDR3 nucleotides are TGTGCCAGCTTGATTGGAGGGACCCCAGAGACCCAGTACTTC. The J gene is TRBJ2-5, the V gene TRBV7-9, with TRBD2 as a possible D gene (6 bases). V dropped 8 bases and J dropped 4 bases, with 17 bases sitting between them. The length of the CDR3 is 14 residues. Germline loops: CDR1 SEHNR, CDR2 FQNEAQ (reference sequence). The full variable domain, rest sourced from reference TRBV7-9 and TRBJ2-5, is DTGVSQNPRHKITKRGQNVTFRCDPISEHNRLYWYRQTLGQGPEFLTYFQNEAQLEKSRLLSDRFSAERPKGSFSTLEIQRTEQGDSAMYLCASLIGGTPETQYFGPGTRLLVL.

This clonotype was seen repeatedly, ten times or more. CDR3 nucleotide sequence: TGTGCCAGCAAAAAGAGCGGGAGCTCCTACAATGAGCAGTTCTTC. This encodes CASKKSGSSYNEQFF. The rearrangement joins TRBV27 to TRBJ2-1; 8 bases agree with TRBD2. The CDR3 runs 15 residues. The V gene's germline CDR1 is MNHEY and CDR2 SMNVEV (reference sequence). V shed 7 bases and J 0 bases; nucleotides not matched to a gene: 5.

There are a few counts of this clonotype. The chain joins TRBV6-1 to TRBJ2-2, with D maybe TRBD1 (6 bases). The CDR3 runs to 16 residues. Trimming shortened V by 2 bases and J by 0 bases, and 10 bases separated the two germline ends. CDR1 and CDR2 (germline): MNHNS, SASEGT. CDR3 loop: CASSETGLSNTGELFF. The CDR3 nucleotides read TGTGCCAGCAGTGAAACAGGGTTATCGAACACCGGGGAGCTGTTTTTT.

This clonotype showed up many times. The genes are TRBV4-2 and TRBJ2-5; TRBD2 matches at 9 bases. The germline V gene has CDR1 LGHNA and CDR2 YNFKEQ. Unmatched junction bases numbered 8, after V lost 4 bases and J lost 5 bases. There are 15 residues in the CDR3. The CDR3 DNA is TGTGCCAGCAGCCTCGGGACTAGCTTTCGGGAGACCCAGTACTTC. Encoded protein: CASSLGTSFRETQYF.

In regard to this clonotype: This may come from a read error, since a much larger clone is one base off. The chain has TRBV27 and TRBJ2-5; 9 nucleotides match TRBD2. CDR1 is MNHEY, CDR2 SMNVEV, per germline (reference sequence). CDR3 length: 13 amino acids. The CDR3 region is CASNLGLAGPQYF. The CDR3 nucleotides are TGTGCCAGCAATTTAGGTCTAGCGGGACCCCAGTACTTC.

Concerning this clonotype itself: A single base separates this from a much larger clone, so it may be a read error. The V gene is TRBV7-9, the J gene TRBJ2-1; 7 nucleotides match TRBD1. Losses at the gene ends were 5 bases for V and 9 bases for J; bases not matched to a gene: 1. The CDR3 is made up of 11 amino acids. Germline CDR1 is SEHNR and CDR2 is FQNEAQ (reference sequence). CDR3 DNA sequence: TGTGCCAGCAGCGACAGGGCTGAGCAGTTCTTC. It yields the protein CASSDRAEQFF.

There are many counts of this clonotype. This chain uses TRBV5-1 with TRBJ2-7; tentatively, D is TRBD1 or TRBD2 (5 bases each). V lost 0 bases, J lost 1 base, and 17 bases lay in between. This CDR3 is 17 amino acids long. Germline loops: CDR1 SGHRS, CDR2 YFSETQ. CDR3 sequence: CASSLEGSGRSSYEQYF. For the CDR3, the DNA is TGCGCCAGCAGCTTGGAAGGTTCGGGGCGCAGTTCCTACGAGCAGTACTTC. The whole variable domain, filled in from reference TRBV5-1 and TRBJ2-7, reads KAGVTQTPRYLIKTRGQQVTLSCSPISGHRSVSWYQQTPGQGLQFLFEYFSETQRNKGNFPGRFSGRQFSNSRSEMNVSTLELGDSALYLCASSLEGSGRSSYEQYFGPGTRLTVT.

This clonotype was observed at least ten times. The genes are TRBV24-1 and TRBJ2-3; a weak D match, TRBD2 (5 bases). The germline CDR1 and CDR2 sequences are KGHDR and SFDVKD. Trimming pared 4 bases from V and 3 bases from J, leaving 10 bases between. The CDR3 sequence is 14 residues long. DNA of the CDR3: TGTGCCACCAGTGAGACCCCGGGGACAGATACGCAGTATTTT. Its translation is CATSETPGTDTQYF.